Below are 28 T cell receptor beta chains sequenced from a single sample in a study of shared clonotypes between healthy human individuals. The table came from immunoSEQ multiplex PCR; TCRdb's copy has only in-frame clones and leaves some out. This table has roughly 1,100,000 clones, roughly 70% appearing once. The material sequenced was memory CD4+ T cells sorted from blood. This sample's subset: CD45RA-negative fraction. The receptor set was obtained from a man aged 18 to 35 in good health.

This clone is a singleton in its sample. CDR3 amino acids: CAIFREGAIPLGTEAFF. The CDR3 region has the DNA TGCGCCATCTTCAGGGAGGGGGCGATCCCCCTCGGGACTGAAGCTTTCTTT. The chain links TRBV10-1 to TRBJ1-1; TRBD1 agrees at 7 bases. The V gene end was trimmed by 10 bases and the J gene end by 5 bases; junction bases not matched to a gene: 22. The CDR3 has 17 amino acids. Germline V gene sequence: CDR1 WNHNN, CDR2 SYGVQD (reference sequence).

This sequence joins TRBV5-6 and TRBJ2-2, with TRBD2 matching 8 bases. This CDR3 contains 16 residues. Per germline, CDR1 SGHDT and CDR2 YYEEEE. V was pared by 4 bases and J by 3 bases, with 8 bases of the junction left unmatched. CDR3 coding DNA: TGTGCCAGCAGCCCCGCGGGGGGCCTTTACACCGGGGAGCTGTTTTTT. Its protein product is CASSPAGGLYTGELFF.

Note on this clone: Within the sample, other DNA sequences also encode this same CDR3. The genes are TRBV5-1 and TRBJ2-6; unclear D gene. This CDR3 has 14 residues. The V end lost 4 bases, the J end lost 1 base, and 6 bases lay between the germline ends. Germline V CDR1 and CDR2: SGHRS, YFSETQ. The DNA for the CDR3 is TGCGCCAGCAGCATTAGTTCTGGGGCCAACGTCCTGACTTTC. This gives the protein CASSISSGANVLTF. The full variable domain, rest sourced from reference TRBV5-1 and TRBJ2-6, is KAGVTQTPRYLIKTRGQQVTLSCSPISGHRSVSWYQQTPGQGLQFLFEYFSETQRNKGNFPGRFSGRQFSNSRSEMNVSTLELGDSALYLCASSISSGANVLTFGAGSRLTVL.

In nucleotides, the CDR3 is TGTGCCAGCAGCTTTGGACGGGGAGGCGCTGAAGCTTTCTTT. Protein product: CASSFGRGGAEAFF. The rearrangement links TRBV7-9 to TRBJ1-1; no reliable D call. Per germline, CDR1 SEHNR and CDR2 FQNEAQ (reference sequence). The CDR3 is 14 residues long. Trimming shortened V by 3 bases and J by 6 bases, and 14 bases separated the two germline ends. Drawing the rest from reference TRBV7-9 and TRBJ1-1, the complete variable domain is DTGVSQNPRHKITKRGQNVTFRCDPISEHNRLYWYRQTLGQGPEFLTYFQNEAQLEKSRLLSDRFSAERPKGSFSTLEIQRTEQGDSAMYLCASSFGRGGAEAFFGQGTRLTVV.

V gene TRBV11-2 combines with J gene TRBJ1-1, with 7 bases identical to TRBD1. Germline CDR1 and CDR2: SGHAT and FQNNGV. CDR3 length: 15 residues. Trimming removed 5 bases from V and 0 bases from J; junction bases left unmatched: 6. CDR3: CASSQGGILNTEAFF. The CDR3 DNA is TGTGCCAGCAGCCAGGGGGGCATATTGAACACTGAAGCTTTCTTT.

This clone was counted between two and nine times. This chain uses TRBV6-1 with TRBJ1-5; weak D call: TRBD1 (5 bases). The V gene lost 2 bases and the J gene lost 7 bases, with 15 bases spanning the gap. Germline CDR1 is MNHNS and CDR2 is SASEGT. The CDR3 runs 15 residues. This chain's CDR3 is CASSERGVLPQPQHF. CDR3 in DNA: TGTGCCAGCAGTGAAAGGGGTGTTCTTCCCCAGCCCCAGCATTTT.

The J gene is TRBJ2-3, the V gene TRBV20-1; perhaps TRBD2 as D (6 bases). This CDR3 comprises 11 residues. Trimming removed 5 bases at V and 8 bases at J, with 11 bases between. From germline, CDR1 is DFQATT and CDR2 SNEGSKA (reference sequence). Here the CDR3 reads CSASSGGTQYF. The CDR3 coding sequence is TGCAGTGCTTCCTCCGGGGGTACGCAGTATTTT.

This rearrangement joins TRBV4-3 to TRBJ2-4; a weak D match, TRBD2 (7 bases). CDR3 length: 15 residues. Per the germline V gene, CDR1 is LGHNA and CDR2 is YSLEER. V lost 1 base to trimming and J lost 8 bases, with 15 bases between them. The CDR3 sequence is CASSQGGRGGDIQYF. The CDR3 region has the DNA TGCGCCAGCAGCCAAGGAGGGCGAGGGGGGGACATTCAGTACTTC.

J is TRBJ1-2 and V is TRBV19; the match to TRBD1 covers 7 bases. The V and J ends lost 4 bases and 8 bases, in that order; junction bases with no gene match: 10. Germline V gene sequence: CDR1 LNHDA, CDR2 SQIVND (reference sequence). The CDR3 loop spans 14 amino acids. For the CDR3, the DNA is TGTGCCAGTAGTACATCCTTGACAGGGACCGGCTACACCTTC. Translating gives CASSTSLTGTGYTF.

The chain recombines TRBV11-2 with TRBJ1-1; no firm D call. Germline V gene data show CDR1 as SGHAT and CDR2 as FQNNGV. The CDR3 contains 15 residues. The V gene lost 2 bases and the J gene lost 2 bases, with 12 bases spanning the gap. The CDR3 DNA sequence: TGTGCCAGCAGCTTAAGGCCCCAGACTAACACTGAAGCTTTCTTT. Its translation: CASSLRPQTNTEAFF.

The chain uses TRBV18 and TRBJ1-3, with TRBD1 as a possible D gene (6 bases). The CDR3 has 16 amino acids. V was cut by 2 bases and J by 6 bases, with 17 bases left in between. CDR1 and CDR2 (germline): KGHSH, LQKENI. CDR3 in DNA: TGTGCCAGCTCACCATACGTCGCAGGGGAGGAAAACACCATATATTTT. This sequence encodes CASSPYVAGEENTIYF.

The chain employs TRBV7-6 and TRBJ2-2; unclear D gene. This CDR3 spans 12 amino acids. Germline CDR1 reads SGHVS; CDR2 reads FNYEAQ. V lost 4 bases, J lost 6 bases, and 6 bases lay in between. The CDR3 bases are TGTGCCAGCAGCTCATACCCCGGGGAGCTGTTTTTT. It encodes CASSSYPGELFF.

The rearrangement links TRBV18 to TRBJ1-2, with D hard to call. The V gene's germline CDR1 is KGHSH and CDR2 LQKENI. Trimming shortened V by 1 base and J by 8 bases, and 14 bases separated the two germline ends. This CDR3 is built from 14 residues. CDR3 nucleotide sequence: TGTGCCAGCTCACCACGTTCTGAGGATGGGGGCTACACCTTC. Its protein is CASSPRSEDGGYTF.

V usage is TRBV11-2 and J usage is TRBJ2-1; D might be TRBD2 (7 bases). V shed 1 base and J shed 9 bases, with 16 bases lying between them. This CDR3 has 15 amino acids. Germline CDR1 is SGHAT and CDR2 is FQNNGV. The CDR3 DNA follows: TGTGCCAGCAGCTTAGGGGGGGCGGGAGACGGTGAGCAGTTCTTC. Its protein product is CASSLGGAGDGEQFF.

The sample holds a few counts of this clone. The V and J genes are TRBV27 and TRBJ2-7, with 8 bases lining up with TRBD2. The V gene end was trimmed by 5 bases and the J gene end by 7 bases; junction bases not matched to a gene: 13. The CDR3 contains 15 residues. Germline V gene sequence: CDR1 MNHEY, CDR2 SMNVEV (reference sequence). Here the CDR3 reads CASSPGGGRDKEQYF. The CDR3, as DNA: TGTGCCAGCAGTCCGGGGGGGGGCAGGGATAAGGAGCAGTACTTC.

The sample holds a few counts of this clone. The chain recombines TRBV5-5 with TRBJ1-6; D is ambiguous. CDR3 length: 19 amino acids. V dropped 0 bases and J dropped 10 bases, with 26 bases sitting between them. The germline CDR1 and CDR2 sequences are SGHKS and YYEKEE (reference sequence). DNA of the CDR3: TGTGCCAGCAGCTTGGAACTTCCCACGACTACCCAAAGGAGGTCACCCCTCCACTTT. Its translation: CASSLELPTTTQRRSPLHF.

The chain recombines TRBV30 with TRBJ1-2; D might be TRBD1 (5 bases). Per the germline V gene, CDR1 is GTSNPN and CDR2 is SVGIG (reference sequence). The CDR3 is 15 amino acids. V was shortened by 2 bases and J by 5 bases, with 18 bases between the two germline ends. The CDR3 bases are TGTGCCTGGAGTCCGGGGCAACCTTTTCAGTATGGCTACACCTTC. Protein product: CAWSPGQPFQYGYTF. The entire variable domain, with the rest obtained from reference TRBV30 and TRBJ1-2, is as follows: SQTIHQWPATLVQPVGSPLSLECTVEGTSNPNLYWYRQAAGRGLQLLFYSVGIGQISSEVPQNLSASRPQDRQFILSSKKLLLSDSGFYLCAWSPGQPFQYGYTFGSGTRLTVV.

V usage is TRBV11-2 and J usage is TRBJ2-1; 7 bases fit TRBD2. The germline gives CDR1 SGHAT, CDR2 FQNNGV. V lost 5 bases to trimming and J lost 9 bases; unmatched junction nucleotides: 16. The CDR3 sequence is 16 residues long. The CDR3 here is CASSPWGREMGTEQFF. CDR3 nucleotide sequence: TGTGCCAGCAGCCCTTGGGGGAGGGAGATGGGAACTGAGCAGTTCTTC.

This chain links TRBV30 with TRBJ2-5; the D gene is possibly TRBD1 (6 bases). CDR3 length: 13 residues. The V gene lost 3 bases and the J gene lost 4 bases, with 12 bases spanning the gap. Germline lookup yields CDR1 GTSNPN and CDR2 SVGIG (reference sequence). This CDR3 reads CAWRKGGGETQYF. In DNA form, the CDR3 reads TGTGCCTGGAGGAAAGGGGGTGGAGAGACCCAGTACTTC. Supplemented by reference TRBV30 and TRBJ2-5, the full variable domain reads SQTIHQWPATLVQPVGSPLSLECTVEGTSNPNLYWYRQAAGRGLQLLFYSVGIGQISSEVPQNLSASRPQDRQFILSSKKLLLSDSGFYLCAWRKGGGETQYFGPGTRLLVL.

This clone occurred many times. The V and J genes are TRBV28 and TRBJ2-2; D uncertain. Per the germline V gene, CDR1 is MDHEN and CDR2 is SYDVKM. V was trimmed by 8 bases and J by 3 bases, leaving 7 bases between them. The CDR3 is made up of 12 amino acids. The CDR3 protein is CASRPYTGELFF. CDR3 DNA: TGTGCCAGCCGACCGTACACCGGGGAGCTGTTTTTT.

V usage is TRBV6-5 and J usage is TRBJ1-2, with D possibly being TRBD1 (5 bases). The V gene lost 0 bases and the J gene lost 2 bases, with 10 bases spanning the gap. The CDR3 covers 15 residues. Germline CDR1 and CDR2: MNHEY and SVGAGI. The CDR3 sequence: CASSYSMDTNYGYTF. The DNA of the CDR3 is TGTGCCAGCAGTTACTCGATGGACACCAACTATGGCTACACCTTC.

Points on this clone: The sample has other DNA sequences that encode this CDR3 too. The chain uses TRBV9 and TRBJ2-2; no clear D gene. This CDR3 has 15 amino acids. Trimming removed 0 bases at V and 1 base at J, with 7 bases between. Germline assignment: CDR1 SGDLS and CDR2 YYNGEE. The CDR3 DNA sequence: TGTGCCAGCAGCGTAGATTCAAGGAACACCGGGGAGCTGTTTTTT. Translating it yields CASSVDSRNTGELFF.

This clone was seen a single time. The gene calls are TRBV4-3 and TRBJ1-4, with no clear D. V lost 0 bases to trimming and J lost 5 bases, with 10 bases between them. Germline V gives CDR1 LGHNA, CDR2 YSLEER. The CDR3 is 15 amino acids. The CDR3 loop reads CASSQEQGFNEKLFF. As DNA, the CDR3 is TGCGCCAGCAGCCAAGAGCAAGGATTCAATGAAAAACTGTTTTTT.

The J gene is TRBJ1-5, the V gene TRBV19, with 11 bases aligning to TRBD1. CDR3 length: 16 amino acids. Germline CDR1 LNHDA, CDR2 SQIVND (reference sequence). V was pared by 3 bases and J by 4 bases, with 5 bases of the junction left unmatched. The DNA for the CDR3 is TGTGCCAGTAGTATGGGGACAGGGGGTCTGAATCAGCCCCAGCATTTT. Its translation is CASSMGTGGLNQPQHF.

This sequence joins TRBV30 and TRBJ2-7; 13 bases fit TRBD2. With V trimmed by 3 bases and J by 4 bases, 3 bases remained unmatched. Germline assignment: CDR1 GTSNPN and CDR2 SVGIG (reference sequence). The CDR3 loop spans 14 amino acids. The chain's CDR3 is CAWSEGLAGYEQYF. The CDR3 region has the DNA TGTGCCTGGAGCGAGGGACTAGCGGGGTACGAGCAGTACTTC.

This clone was counted once. CDR3 protein: CASSLPRGEKLFF. The CDR3 DNA reads as TGTGCCAGCAGCTTGCCTCGGGGCGAAAAACTGTTTTTT. The rearrangement links TRBV5-5 to TRBJ1-4; TRBD1 is a possible D gene (5 bases). Per germline, CDR1 SGHKS and CDR2 YYEKEE (reference sequence). Trimming pared 1 base from V and 8 bases from J, leaving 9 bases between. The CDR3 is 13 amino acids. The entire variable domain, with the rest obtained from reference TRBV5-5 and TRBJ1-4, is as follows: DAGVTQSPTHLIKTRGQQVTLRCSPISGHKSVSWYQQVLGQGPQFIFQYYEKEERGRGNFPDRFSARQFPNYSSELNVNALLLGDSALYLCASSLPRGEKLFFGSGTQLSVL.

The chain carries TRBV19 and TRBJ2-5; possibly TRBD2 for D (6 bases). Germline values: CDR1 LNHDA, CDR2 SQIVND (reference sequence). The CDR3 runs to 14 residues. Trimming cost V 2 bases and J 4 bases, with 11 bases left between them. CDR3: CASSIPGLRETQYF. CDR3 in DNA: TGTGCCAGTAGTATACCGGGACTCCGAGAGACCCAGTACTTC.

The CDR3 protein is CASSERGREGQYF. For the CDR3, the DNA is TGTGCCAGCAGTGAAAGGGGGAGGGAGGGGCAGTACTTC. The chain uses TRBV2 and TRBJ2-7, with D perhaps matching TRBD2 (7 bases). Trimming removed 2 bases from V and 9 bases from J, with 14 bases in between. The CDR3 runs to 13 residues. Germline V CDR1 and CDR2: SNHLY, FYNNEI.